This TCR beta chain was found in a study of tumor and adjacent non-tumor tissue in lung cancer. Across the whole study: Patients were aged roughly 30 to 76, 10 men and about 5 women, stage I to III.

TCRbeta libraries were built with three rounds of nested PCR, modified from ARM-PCR. TCRdb called the multiplex PCR reads again in MiXCR, with one record for every CDR3 protein. The sample has some 100,000 distinct CDR3 sequences; 60% to 65% are singletons. RNA was extracted from bulk tissue without any cell sorting. The normal lung tissue was taken more than 3 cm from the tumor edge. Of note for this clonotype: Germline is not matched at one junction end, which may reflect a read error.

The CDR3 runs 14 residues. Per the germline V gene, CDR1 is SQVTM and CDR2 is ANQGSEA. The TCR originated in a man in his 60s with non-small cell lung cancer. The chain links TRBV29-1 to TRBJ2-2; D assignment may be TRBD1 or TRBD2 (6 bases each). Sequencing was performed on distant non-tumor lung tissue. The CDR3 reads CSVDGGSNAGVLFF. Written as DNA, the CDR3 is TGCAGCGTTGACGGGGGCTCGAACGCCGGGGTGCTGTTTTTT.